Listed here are 20 T cell receptor beta chains from one sample, sequenced in a study of T-cell memory formation after mild COVID-19. One entry per CDR3 protein, called by TCRdb with MiXCR from the 5' RACE reads. Among 150,000 to 200,000 distinct CDR3 sequences, about 14% were seen once, and the ten largest hold 13% to 15%. Sequencing input: PBMCs or a T cell subset sorted from them (not recorded which). Source of these receptors: an adult woman who had mild COVID-19 (a few samples of this study predate the infection). Cell type and time point are not known.

The chain has TRBV12-3 or TRBV12-4 and TRBJ2-5, with 10 bases lining up with TRBD2. The V and J ends lost 3 bases and 4 bases, in that order; junction bases with no gene match: 5. The CDR3 loop spans 15 amino acids. This chain's CDR3 is CASSFGLAGAETQYF. The CDR3 region has the DNA TGTGCCAGCAGTTTTGGGCTAGCGGGGGCAGAGACCCAGTACTTC.

The CDR3 sequence is CASGKSSYNEQFF. For the CDR3, the DNA is TGTGCCAGCGGGAAGAGCTCCTACAATGAGCAGTTCTTC. The chain carries TRBV2 and TRBJ2-1; unclear D gene. CDR1 is SNHLY and CDR2 is FYNNEI in the germline V gene. This CDR3 has 13 amino acids. Trimming took off 8 bases at V and 0 bases at J, with 8 bases between the two ends. Full variable domain (rest looked up from reference TRBV2 and TRBJ2-1): EPEVTQTPSHQVTQMGQEVILRCVPISNHLYFYWYRQILGQKVEFLVSFYNNEISEKSEIFDDQFSVERPDGSNFTLKIRSTKLEDSAMYFCASGKSSYNEQFFGPGTRLTVL.

The V and J genes are TRBV19 and TRBJ2-1; 10 bases match TRBD1. The V gene end was trimmed by 8 bases and the J gene end by 8 bases; junction bases not matched to a gene: 6. CDR3 size: 13 residues. Germline values: CDR1 LNHDA, CDR2 SQIVND (reference sequence). The CDR3 nucleotides read TGTGCCAGTTCAGACAGGGGGCGAGATGAGCAGTTCTTC. This gives the protein CASSDRGRDEQFF.

This chain joins TRBV9 and TRBJ1-2; 7 bases align to TRBD1. The trim removed 8 bases at V and 6 bases at J, leaving 13 bases unmatched. CDR3 size: 14 residues. Germline V gene sequence: CDR1 SGDLS, CDR2 YYNGEE. The CDR3 DNA reads TGTGCCAGAAGTCTCCTAGACAGGGTGCATGGCTACACCTTC. Its protein product is CARSLLDRVHGYTF.

This clonotype came up a few times. The chain recombines TRBV5-1 with TRBJ2-7, with no clear D. The CDR3 has 14 amino acids. Trimming took off 0 bases at V and 0 bases at J, with 7 bases between the two ends. Germline V gene data show CDR1 as SGHRS and CDR2 as YFSETQ. CDR3 loop: CASSLALSSYEQYF. CDR3 nucleotide sequence: TGCGCCAGCAGCTTGGCCCTGAGCTCCTACGAGCAGTACTTC. The whole variable domain, remainder taken from reference TRBV5-1 and TRBJ2-7, is KAGVTQTPRYLIKTRGQQVTLSCSPISGHRSVSWYQQTPGQGLQFLFEYFSETQRNKGNFPGRFSGRQFSNSRSEMNVSTLELGDSALYLCASSLALSSYEQYFGPGTRLTVT.

Only a few counts were recorded for this clonotype. The V call is TRBV12-3 or TRBV12-4, the J call TRBJ1-1; 8 nucleotides agree with TRBD1. The CDR3 sequence is 13 residues long. V was clipped by 11 bases and J by 3 bases; unmatched bases: 8. The CDR3 loop reads CACSGGGYTEAFF. CDR3 DNA sequence: TGTGCCTGCTCAGGGGGCGGCTACACTGAAGCTTTCTTT.

This clonotype was counted many times. The CDR3 sequence is CASSLFPSDTQYF. The CDR3 DNA sequence: TGTGCCAGCAGCTTATTCCCCTCAGATACGCAGTATTTT. This chain links TRBV7-6 with TRBJ2-3; no reliable D call. V lost 2 bases and J lost 4, with 7 bases in between. The CDR3 covers 13 residues. Per the germline V gene, CDR1 is SGHVS and CDR2 is FNYEAQ.

This clonotype showed up many times. The chain uses TRBV6-2 or TRBV6-3 and TRBJ1-1; D gene unclear. V was pared by 8 bases and J by 1 base, with 14 bases between. This CDR3 has 14 residues. Germline-derived CDR1 and CDR2 are MNHEY and SVGEGT. Here the CDR3 reads CASLSLAGNTEAFF. CDR3 DNA sequence: TGTGCCAGCTTGAGTTTGGCAGGGAACACTGAAGCTTTCTTT.

The chain recombines TRBV6-2 or TRBV6-3 with TRBJ1-5; weak D call: TRBD1 (5 bases). Germline V gene data show CDR1 as MNHEY and CDR2 as SVGEGT. The CDR3 runs 14 residues. The V end was cut by 4 bases, the J end by 9 bases, with 16 bases between. CDR3: CASSSGTEQGPQHF. CDR3 nucleotides: TGTGCCAGCAGTTCCGGGACGGAGCAGGGGCCCCAGCATTTT.

The rearrangement joins TRBV7-8 to TRBJ2-5; perhaps TRBD1 as D (5 bases). CDR3 length: 16 amino acids. Trimming took off 4 bases at V and 2 bases at J, with 17 bases between the two ends. The germline V gene encodes CDR1 SGHVS and CDR2 FQNEAQ. CDR3 sequence (DNA): TGTGCCAGCAGCTCACTACTCTGGACATCGCAAGAGACCCAGTACTTC. Amino acid sequence: CASSSLLWTSQETQYF.

The rearrangement links TRBV12-3 or TRBV12-4 to TRBJ1-2; 7 bases align to TRBD1. The V segment lost 5 bases and the J segment 7 bases; nucleotides outside the gene matches: 10. CDR3 size: 14 residues. The CDR3: CASSLRRGGLGYTF. CDR3 nucleotides: TGTGCCAGCAGTCTTAGGCGAGGGGGCCTTGGCTACACCTTC.

This chain links TRBV3-1 with TRBJ2-3; 7 bases fit TRBD2. V trimming: 4 bases; J trimming: 4 bases; junction bases outside the gene matches: 5. The CDR3 covers 14 residues. Germline-derived CDR1 and CDR2 are LGHDT and YNNKEL (reference sequence). The CDR3 loop is CASSLDGGADTQYF. The CDR3, as DNA: TGTGCCAGCAGCCTTGATGGGGGGGCAGATACGCAGTATTTT.

This clonotype turned up a few times. The rearrangement joins TRBV12-3 or TRBV12-4 to TRBJ2-1; D is perhaps TRBD1 or TRBD2 (7 bases each). Trimming pared 5 bases from V and 4 bases from J, leaving 15 bases between. The CDR3 consists of 15 residues. Here the CDR3 DNA reads TGTGCCAGCAGTCCAGGGGGGGGTGGGTACAATGAGCAGTTCTTC. This codes for CASSPGGGGYNEQFF.

The chain links TRBV7-2 to TRBJ1-5; 10 nucleotides agree with TRBD1. Trimming took 5 bases from V and 6 from J; bases not matched to a gene: 4. Germline CDR1 is SGHTA and CDR2 is FQGNSA. This CDR3 is 14 amino acids long. The DNA for the CDR3 is TGTGCCAGCAGCCGGGACAGGGGAACTCAGCCCCAGCATTTT. Amino acids: CASSRDRGTQPQHF. The whole variable domain, remainder taken from reference TRBV7-2 and TRBJ1-5, is GAGVSQSPSNKVTEKGKDVELRCDPISGHTALYWYRQSLGQGLEFLIYFQGNSAPDKSGLPSDRFSAERTGGSVSTLTIQRTQQEDSAVYLCASSRDRGTQPQHFGDGTRLSIL.

This clonotype was observed a handful of times. The chain recombines TRBV7-2 with TRBJ2-1; D ambiguous. There are 13 residues in the CDR3. Germline V gene data show CDR1 as SGHTA and CDR2 as FQGNSA. Trimming took 2 bases from V and 7 from J, leaving 9 bases between them. CDR3 region: CASSLYSLNEQFF. The CDR3 nucleotides are TGTGCCAGCAGCTTATACAGTCTAAATGAGCAGTTCTTC.

The genes are TRBV6-2 or TRBV6-3 and TRBJ2-1; 8 bases fit TRBD2. The trim removed 6 bases at V and 4 bases at J, leaving 14 bases unmatched. This CDR3 spans 17 amino acids. The V gene's germline CDR1 is MNHEY and CDR2 SVGEGT. The DNA for the CDR3 is TGTGCCAGCAGACACCCCGGGCGCAAGCGGGGGTACAATGAGCAGTTCTTC. This gives the protein CASRHPGRKRGYNEQFF.

This clonotype was seen a few times. V gene TRBV5-1 combines with J gene TRBJ2-7; D not resolved. Germline V CDR1 and CDR2: SGHRS, YFSETQ. V dropped 0 bases and J dropped 2 bases, with 9 bases sitting between them. The CDR3 is made up of 14 amino acids. The CDR3 sequence is CASSLDQQPYEQYF. CDR3 coding DNA: TGCGCCAGCAGCTTGGACCAGCAGCCCTACGAGCAGTACTTC.

There are a few counts of this clonotype. V usage is TRBV11-3 and J usage is TRBJ2-1; TRBD2 matches 14 bases. V dropped 5 bases and J dropped 4; count of bases not matched to a gene: 10. CDR1 SGHNT and CDR2 YENEEA come from the germline V gene. This CDR3 is built from 18 residues. In DNA, the CDR3 is TGTGCCAGCAGCCCTGGGACTAGCGGGAGCAGTAGGTACAATGAGCAGTTCTTC. Protein: CASSPGTSGSSRYNEQFF.

CDR3 loop: CASSPRDRALYEQYF. In nucleotides, the CDR3 is TGTGCCAGCAGCCCTCGGGACAGGGCATTATACGAGCAGTACTTC. The V call is TRBV11-2, the J call TRBJ2-7; 9 nucleotides match TRBD1. Per germline, CDR1 SGHAT and CDR2 FQNNGV. Trimming cost V 5 bases and J 4 bases; bases outside gene matches: 9. The CDR3 totals 15 residues.

This clonotype has just a few counts. The chain combines TRBV5-1 with TRBJ2-1; D is unclear. This CDR3 has 15 residues. Per the germline V gene, CDR1 is SGHRS and CDR2 is YFSETQ. The V end was cut by 4 bases, the J end by 9 bases, with 20 bases between. CDR3: CASSTRSSVDGEQFF. For the CDR3, the DNA is TGCGCCAGCAGCACCCGGTCGTCCGTCGACGGTGAGCAGTTCTTC.